The 10 T cell receptor beta chains listed next were all sequenced from one sample in a study of blood T cell repertoires in COVID-19. The method was immunoSEQ multiplex PCR; TCRdb's version includes in-frame clones alone and lacks a portion of them. The sample lists roughly 260,000 clones, roughly 82% occurring once. What was sequenced was peripheral blood. All receptors derive from a woman aged 70-85 years with acute or convalescent COVID-19.

CDR3 coding DNA: TGCGCCAGCCGCGCAGGAATAACTAATGAAAAACTGTTTTTT. Protein sequence: CASRAGITNEKLFF. The rearrangement uses TRBV5-1 and TRBJ1-4; no reliable D call. Germline CDR1 SGHRS, CDR2 YFSETQ. Between the trimmed V and J ends, which lost 7 bases and 1 base, there was a span of 11 bases. The CDR3 has 14 amino acids.

This clone was picked up a small number of times. The chain carries TRBV19 and TRBJ2-7; TRBD1 matches 7 bases. Per germline, CDR1 LNHDA and CDR2 SQIVND (reference sequence). This CDR3 contains 12 residues. V shed 7 bases and J 6 bases; nucleotides not matched to a gene: 6. In DNA form, the CDR3 reads TGTGCCAGTAACGACAGGGTAGGCGAGCAGTACTTC. Residues: CASNDRVGEQYF.

This clone was counted once. CDR3 coding DNA: TGTGCCTGGAGTCCCGACAGGGTGATCACTGAAGCTTTCTTT. Translated, it gives CAWSPDRVITEAFF. V gene TRBV30 combines with J gene TRBJ1-1, with 7 nucleotides matching TRBD1. Germline V gene data show CDR1 as GTSNPN and CDR2 as SVGIG (reference sequence). V was clipped by 2 bases and J by 4 bases; unmatched bases: 7. CDR3 length equals 14 residues.

The chain couples TRBV6-1 to TRBJ2-1; TRBD1 is a possible D gene (6 bases). The germline CDR1 and CDR2 sequences are MNHNS and SASEGT. V was shortened by 3 bases and J by 6 bases, with 12 bases between the two germline ends. CDR3 size: 14 residues. The CDR3 region has the DNA TGTGCCAGCAGTGACAGGGGTGTGGGCAATGAGCAGTTCTTC. Translation: CASSDRGVGNEQFF.

In this sample, this clone turned up a few times. This chain links TRBV28 with TRBJ2-2, with D hard to call. The CDR3 extends over 13 amino acids. The germline V gene has CDR1 MDHEN and CDR2 SYDVKM. Trimming stripped 4 bases from V and 4 bases from J, with 7 bases between. The CDR3 sequence is CASSSISTGELFF. Written as DNA, the CDR3 is TGTGCCAGCAGTTCGATTAGCACCGGGGAGCTGTTTTTT.

This clone appeared once. V gene TRBV25-1 combines with J gene TRBJ1-4; possible D gene TRBD1, 5 bases. V was shortened by 2 bases and J by 7 bases, with 8 bases between the two germline ends. This CDR3 contains 13 residues. Germline CDR1 MGHDK, CDR2 SYGVNS. CDR3 region: CASSEQGTEKLFF. For the CDR3, the DNA is TGTGCCAGCAGTGAACAGGGTACTGAAAAACTGTTTTTT.

The V gene is TRBV18, the J gene TRBJ2-2; possibly TRBD1 for D (6 bases). Germline V gives CDR1 KGHSH, CDR2 LQKENI. Trimming cost V 2 bases and J 6 bases, with 10 bases left between them. There are 14 residues in the CDR3. CDR3 sequence: CASSPGGGPGELFF. The CDR3 bases are TGTGCCAGCTCACCAGGGGGCGGACCCGGGGAGCTGTTTTTT.

The chain is built from TRBV5-4 and TRBJ1-4; perhaps TRBD1 as D (5 bases). The CDR3 is 13 residues long. V lost 0 bases to trimming and J lost 12 bases, with 12 bases between them. Germline loops: CDR1 SGHNT, CDR2 YYREEE (reference sequence). For the CDR3, the DNA is TGTGCCAGCAGCTTGGAGGAGGGGAGGGAACTGTTTTTT. Protein sequence: CASSLEEGRELFF.

The chain joins TRBV12-3 or TRBV12-4 to TRBJ1-1, with TRBD1 matching 7 bases. With V trimmed by 6 bases and J by 6 bases, 4 bases remained unmatched. The CDR3 consists of 12 residues. CDR3 residues: CASREGTAEAFF. The CDR3 DNA reads as TGTGCCAGCAGGGAGGGGACAGCTGAAGCTTTCTTT.

The V and J genes are TRBV10-1 and TRBJ2-2; 8 nucleotides line up with TRBD1. Looked up from germline, CDR1 is WNHNN and CDR2 is SYGVQD (reference sequence). After removal of 6 bases from V and 5 bases from J, the junction contained 8 bases not matched to a gene. CDR3 size: 15 residues. The CDR3 DNA follows: TGCGCCAGCAGCGCAGGGGGCCCGGGAACCGGGGAGCTGTTTTTT. It yields the protein CASSAGGPGTGELFF.